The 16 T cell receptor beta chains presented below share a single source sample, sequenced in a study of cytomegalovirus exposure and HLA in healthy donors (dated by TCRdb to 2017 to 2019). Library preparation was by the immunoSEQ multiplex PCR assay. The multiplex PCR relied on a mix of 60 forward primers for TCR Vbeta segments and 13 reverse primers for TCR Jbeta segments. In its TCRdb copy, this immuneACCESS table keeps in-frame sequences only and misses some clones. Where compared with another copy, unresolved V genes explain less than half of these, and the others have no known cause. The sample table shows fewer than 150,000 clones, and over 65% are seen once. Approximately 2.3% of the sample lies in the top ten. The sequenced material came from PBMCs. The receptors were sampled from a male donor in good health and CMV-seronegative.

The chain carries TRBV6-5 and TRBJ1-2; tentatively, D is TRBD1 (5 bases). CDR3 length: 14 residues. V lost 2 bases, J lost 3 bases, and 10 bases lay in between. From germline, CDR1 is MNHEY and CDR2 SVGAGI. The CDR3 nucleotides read TGTGCCAGCAGTTACCTGGAGACAGACTATGGCTACACCTTC. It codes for CASSYLETDYGYTF.

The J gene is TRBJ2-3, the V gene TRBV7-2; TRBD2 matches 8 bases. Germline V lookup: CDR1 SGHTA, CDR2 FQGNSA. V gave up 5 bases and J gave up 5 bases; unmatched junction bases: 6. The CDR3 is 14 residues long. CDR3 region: CASSLFAGGDTQYF. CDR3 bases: TGTGCCAGCAGCCTCTTCGCGGGAGGAGATACGCAGTATTTT. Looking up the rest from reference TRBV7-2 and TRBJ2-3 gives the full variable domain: GAGVSQSPSNKVTEKGKDVELRCDPISGHTALYWYRQSLGQGLEFLIYFQGNSAPDKSGLPSDRFSAERTGGSVSTLTIQRTQQEDSAVYLCASSLFAGGDTQYFGPGTRLTVL.

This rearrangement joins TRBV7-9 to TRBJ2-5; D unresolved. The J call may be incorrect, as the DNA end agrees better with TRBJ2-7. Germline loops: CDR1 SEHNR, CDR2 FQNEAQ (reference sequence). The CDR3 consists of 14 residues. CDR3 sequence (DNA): TGTGCCAGCAGCTTCGGCGGAAGCTCCTACGAGCAGTACTTC. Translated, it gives CASSFGGSSYEQYF.

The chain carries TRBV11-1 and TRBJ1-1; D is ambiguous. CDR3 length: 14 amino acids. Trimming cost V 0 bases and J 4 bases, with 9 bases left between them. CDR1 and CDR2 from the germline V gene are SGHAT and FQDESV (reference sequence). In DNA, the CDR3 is TGTGCCAGCAGCTTAGCGGAGGGATTCACTGAAGCTTTCTTT. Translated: CASSLAEGFTEAFF. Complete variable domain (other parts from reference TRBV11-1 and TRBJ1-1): EAEVAQSPRYKITEKSQAVAFWCDPISGHATLYWYRQILGQGPELLVQFQDESVVDDSQLPKDRFSAERLKGVDSTLKIQPAELGDSAMYLCASSLAEGFTEAFFGQGTRLTVV.

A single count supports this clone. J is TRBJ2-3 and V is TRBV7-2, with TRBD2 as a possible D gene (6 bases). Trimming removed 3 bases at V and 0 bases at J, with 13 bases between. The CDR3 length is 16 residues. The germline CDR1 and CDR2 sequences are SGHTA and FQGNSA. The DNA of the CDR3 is TGTGCCAGCAGCTTTTTGTGGAGGGGTAGCACAGATACGCAGTATTTT. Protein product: CASSFLWRGSTDTQYF.

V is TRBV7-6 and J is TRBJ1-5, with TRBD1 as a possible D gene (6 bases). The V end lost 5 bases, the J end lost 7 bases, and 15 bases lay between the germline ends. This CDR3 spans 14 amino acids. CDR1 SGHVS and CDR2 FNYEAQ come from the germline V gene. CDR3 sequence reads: CASSPAGGGQPQHF. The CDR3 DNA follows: TGTGCCAGCAGCCCGGCGGGGGGCGGGCAGCCCCAGCATTTT. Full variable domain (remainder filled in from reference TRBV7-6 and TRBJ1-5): GAGVSQSPRYKVTKRGQDVALRCDPISGHVSLYWYRQALGQGPEFLTYFNYEAQQDKSGLPNDRFSAERPEGSISTLTIQRTEQRDSAMYRCASSPAGGGQPQHFGDGTRLSIL.

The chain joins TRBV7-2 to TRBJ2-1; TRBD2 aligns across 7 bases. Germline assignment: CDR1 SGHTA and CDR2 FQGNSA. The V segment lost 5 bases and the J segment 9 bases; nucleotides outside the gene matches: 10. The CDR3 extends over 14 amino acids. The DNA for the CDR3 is TGTGCCAGCAGCCAAGCAGCGGGGTTGCTTGAGCAGTTCTTC. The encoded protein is CASSQAAGLLEQFF.

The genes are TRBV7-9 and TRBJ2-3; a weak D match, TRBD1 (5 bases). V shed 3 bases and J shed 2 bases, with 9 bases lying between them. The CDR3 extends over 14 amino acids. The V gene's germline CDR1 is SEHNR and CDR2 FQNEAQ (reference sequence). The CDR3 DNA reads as TGTGCCAGCAGCTTGGGGCTAATCACAGATACGCAGTATTTT. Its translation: CASSLGLITDTQYF.

In DNA form, the CDR3 reads TGTGCCAGCAGCGCACTAGCGAATGAGCAGTTCTTC. Its protein is CASSALANEQFF. The chain joins TRBV9 to TRBJ2-1, with 7 nucleotides matching TRBD2. Trimming took 3 bases from V and 7 from J; bases not matched to a gene: 1. CDR3 length equals 12 residues. CDR1 SGDLS and CDR2 YYNGEE come from the germline V gene.

The CDR3 region is CATQRGPKREETQYF. The CDR3 DNA reads TGTGCCACCCAGCGGGGACCCAAGAGAGAAGAGACCCAGTACTTC. The chain carries TRBV7-8 and TRBJ2-5; 7 bases fit TRBD2. CDR1 is SGHVS, CDR2 FQNEAQ, per germline. The CDR3 is 15 residues long. V was pared by 10 bases and J by 3 bases, with 14 bases of the junction left unmatched.

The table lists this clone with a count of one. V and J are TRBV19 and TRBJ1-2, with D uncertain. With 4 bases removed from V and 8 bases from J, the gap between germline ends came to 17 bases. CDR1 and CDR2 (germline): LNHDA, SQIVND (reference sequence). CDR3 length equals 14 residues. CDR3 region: CASSKSFRVEGYTF. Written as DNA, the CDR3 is TGTGCCAGTAGTAAATCGTTTCGAGTCGAAGGCTACACCTTC. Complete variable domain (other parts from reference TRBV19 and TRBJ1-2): DGGITQSPKYLFRKEGQNVTLSCEQNLNHDAMYWYRQDPGQGLRLIYYSQIVNDFQKGDIAEGYSVSREKKESFPLTVTSAQKNPTAFYLCASSKSFRVEGYTFGSGTRLTVV.

CDR3 sequence: CASRDISYEQYF. For the CDR3, the DNA is TGTGCCAGTAGGGACATTTCCTACGAGCAGTACTTC. The chain recombines TRBV6-1 with TRBJ2-7, with a tentative D call TRBD1 (6 bases). The germline gives CDR1 MNHNS, CDR2 SASEGT. The V end lost 9 bases, the J end lost 1 base, and 10 bases lay between the germline ends. The CDR3 runs to 12 residues.

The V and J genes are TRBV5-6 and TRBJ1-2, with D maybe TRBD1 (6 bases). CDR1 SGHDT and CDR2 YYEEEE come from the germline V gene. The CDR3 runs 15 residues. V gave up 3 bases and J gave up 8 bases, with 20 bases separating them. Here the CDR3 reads CASSSDSFTRPGYTF. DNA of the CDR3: TGTGCCAGCAGCTCGGACAGTTTCACCCGGCCGGGCTACACCTTC.

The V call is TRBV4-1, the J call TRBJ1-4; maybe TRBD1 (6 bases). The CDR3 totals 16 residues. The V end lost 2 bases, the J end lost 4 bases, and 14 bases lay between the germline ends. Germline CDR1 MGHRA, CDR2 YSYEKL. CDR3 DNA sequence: TGCGCCAGCAGCCAAATTGGGGGCAGGGATAATGAAAAACTGTTTTTT. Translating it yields CASSQIGGRDNEKLFF.

The CDR3 is CASSQRLAGVYNEQFF. As DNA, the CDR3 is TGTGCCAGCAGCCAACGACTAGCGGGTGTCTACAATGAGCAGTTCTTC. The chain couples TRBV11-2 to TRBJ2-1, with 10 nucleotides matching TRBD2. Germline lookup yields CDR1 SGHAT and CDR2 FQNNGV. V lost 5 bases to trimming and J lost 3 bases; unmatched junction nucleotides: 7. The CDR3 is made up of 16 amino acids.

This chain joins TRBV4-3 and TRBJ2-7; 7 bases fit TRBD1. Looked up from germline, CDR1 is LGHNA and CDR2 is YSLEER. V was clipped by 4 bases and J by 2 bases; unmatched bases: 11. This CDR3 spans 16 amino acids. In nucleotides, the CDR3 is TGCGCCAGCAGCCCTAGCTCCGGGACAGCGCCCTACGAGCAGTACTTC. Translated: CASSPSSGTAPYEQYF.